The clone carrying this T cell receptor (beta chain) was observed at least ten times. TCRdb re-analysed the 5' RACE reads in MiXCR, keeping a single row per CDR3 protein. This sample has around 140,000 distinct CDR3 sequences, with 3% to 4.5% found just once. Germline CDR1 MNHNS, CDR2 SASEGT. This CDR3 is 15 amino acids long. With 6 bases clipped from V and 10 bases from J, the junction kept 17 bases outside the gene matches. These data are taken from a study of identical twins. Sequencing input: memory T cells sorted from blood. V and J are TRBV6-1 and TRBJ1-1; 7 nucleotides align to TRBD1. The receptor comes from a man between 18 and 29 years old in good health. CDR3 amino acids: CASSSITRQGDGAFF. The CDR3 DNA reads as TGTGCCAGCAGCTCAATTACGAGGCAGGGGGATGGAGCTTTCTTT.